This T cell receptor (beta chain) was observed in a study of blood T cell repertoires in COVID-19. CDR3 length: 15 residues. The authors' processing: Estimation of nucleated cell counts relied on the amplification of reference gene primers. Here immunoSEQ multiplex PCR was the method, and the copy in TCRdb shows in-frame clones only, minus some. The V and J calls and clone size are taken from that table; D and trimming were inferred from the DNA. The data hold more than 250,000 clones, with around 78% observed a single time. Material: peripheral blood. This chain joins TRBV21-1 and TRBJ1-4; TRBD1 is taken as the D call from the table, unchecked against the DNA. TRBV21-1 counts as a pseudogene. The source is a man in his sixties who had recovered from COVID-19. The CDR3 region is CASSKRQGRNEKLFF. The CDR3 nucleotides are TGTGCCAGCAGCAAAAGACAGGGCCGGAATGAAAAACTGTTTTTT.